These 14 T cell receptor beta chains share one sample of origin, sequenced in a study of regulatory T cells in long-lasting Graves disease. Both iRepertoire HTBI primers and Arm-PCR of CDR3 regions were used to build the TCR beta libraries. TCRdb reprocessed the multiplex PCR reads with MiXCR, giving one entry per CDR3 protein. Found here are about 420,000 distinct CDR3 sequences, over 15% of them singletons; the top ten hold 23%. Time point noted: newly diagnosed GD, antithyroid drugs for less than 3 months. PBMC RNA was the source of the TCR library. These same data were also listed under a study on T cells in Graves' hyperthyroidism and ophthalmopathy.

Sequences were derived from peripheral blood mononuclear cells (PBMCs), sampled at new diagnosis, from a patient treated with antithyroid drugs. The source of these receptors is a woman between 18 and 29 years old with Graves disease.

The V gene is TRBV12-3 or TRBV12-4, the J gene TRBJ1-5; TRBD1 matches at 7 bases. The CDR3 runs to 14 residues. V shed 6 bases, J shed 3 bases, and the junction held 5 bases outside the gene matches. This chain's CDR3 is CASRKGQLNQPQHF. Here the CDR3 DNA reads TGTGCCAGCAGAAAGGGACAGCTCAATCAGCCCCAGCATTTT.

This clonotype appeared many times. The chain joins TRBV27 to TRBJ2-7, with 7 bases identical to TRBD2. The J segment lost 6 bases and the V segment lost 8 bases, leaving 10 bases of the junction unmatched. The CDR3 is 13 amino acids. CDR1 and CDR2 from the germline V gene are MNHEY and SMNVEV (reference sequence). The CDR3 region has the DNA TGTGCCAGCGGGACGGGACTATTTGGCGAGCAGTACTTC. It translates to CASGTGLFGEQYF.

In this sample, this clonotype turned up many times. The chain recombines TRBV20-1 with TRBJ2-5; 13 nucleotides agree with TRBD2. V gave up 5 bases and J gave up 2 bases; unmatched junction bases: 8. The germline CDR1 and CDR2 sequences are DFQATT and SNEGSKA (reference sequence). The CDR3 loop spans 16 amino acids. CDR3 DNA: TGCAGTGCTTCCGGGACTAGCGGGGTCACACAAGAGACCCAGTACTTC. Translation gives CSASGTSGVTQETQYF.

In its sample, this clonotype was seen many times. The gene calls are TRBV24-1 and TRBJ2-1; possible D gene TRBD2, 5 bases. Trimming stripped 4 bases from V and 12 bases from J, with 15 bases between. Per germline, CDR1 KGHDR and CDR2 SFDVKD. CDR3 size: 13 residues. The CDR3 region is CATSDRLAIGQFF. The CDR3 region has the DNA TGTGCCACCAGTGACCGGCTAGCCATAGGGCAGTTCTTC.

This clonotype was seen at least ten times. The rearrangement links TRBV6-1 to TRBJ2-5; D is possibly TRBD1 (5 bases). The germline V gene has CDR1 MNHNS and CDR2 SASEGT. CDR3 length: 14 amino acids. Trimming left V 4 bases short and J 5 bases short, with 14 bases between. The DNA of the CDR3 is TGTGCCAGCAGTGCCCGACAGAGAAGGGAGACCCAGTACTTC. Translating it yields CASSARQRRETQYF.

This clonotype was detected only a few times. The J gene is TRBJ1-5, the V gene TRBV29-1; D remains unclear. The CDR3 covers 13 residues. Between the trimmed V and J ends, which lost 4 bases and 0 bases, there was a span of 7 bases. Germline V gives CDR1 SQVTM, CDR2 ANQGSEA. The CDR3 coding sequence is TGCAGCGTTGGGCAGACTAGCAATCAGCCCCAGCATTTT. Its protein is CSVGQTSNQPQHF.

CDR3 in DNA: TGTGCCAGCAGCCCCGGGAGAAACTACGAGCAGTACTTC. Translated, it gives CASSPGRNYEQYF. V usage is TRBV7-2 and J usage is TRBJ2-7, with D perhaps TRBD2 (6 bases). The length of the CDR3 is 13 residues. V lost 5 bases, J lost 3 bases, and 11 bases lay in between. Germline V gene lookup returns CDR1 SGHTA and CDR2 FQGNSA. The complete variable domain, with remaining parts taken from reference TRBV7-2 and TRBJ2-7, reads GAGVSQSPSNKVTEKGKDVELRCDPISGHTALYWYRQSLGQGLEFLIYFQGNSAPDKSGLPSDRFSAERTGGSVSTLTIQRTQQEDSAVYLCASSPGRNYEQYFGPGTRLTVT.

There are many counts of this clonotype. This chain uses TRBV20-1 with TRBJ2-3; no clear D. This CDR3 is 11 amino acids long. Looked up from germline, CDR1 is DFQATT and CDR2 is SNEGSKA (reference sequence). The V end lost 2 bases, the J end lost 4 bases, and 4 bases lay between the germline ends. CDR3 protein: CSARWSDTQYF. The CDR3, as DNA: TGCAGTGCTAGATGGTCAGATACGCAGTATTTT.

CDR3 sequence: CASSIFSRADGYTF. The CDR3 DNA reads as TGTGCCAGTAGTATATTCAGCAGGGCGGATGGCTACACCTTC. The chain links TRBV19 to TRBJ1-2, with a weak D call TRBD1 (5 bases). CDR3 length: 14 residues. V was trimmed by 2 bases and J by 6 bases, leaving 13 bases between them. Germline CDR1 reads LNHDA; CDR2 reads SQIVND (reference sequence).

CDR3 sequence reads: CASSLVAGRHNEQFF. The CDR3 nucleotides are TGTGCCAGCAGCTTGGTTGCCGGGCGACACAATGAGCAGTTCTTC. The chain couples TRBV5-4 to TRBJ2-1, with no clear D. Germline V gene lookup returns CDR1 SGHNT and CDR2 YYREEE (reference sequence). This CDR3 region has 15 residues. V lost 0 bases, J lost 5 bases, and 12 bases lay in between.

This clonotype appeared a few times. The rearrangement uses TRBV20-1 and TRBJ2-5; 10 positions agree with TRBD2. The CDR3 spans 16 residues. The trim removed 3 bases at V and 5 bases at J, leaving 12 bases unmatched. Germline CDR1 and CDR2: DFQATT and SNEGSKA (reference sequence). The CDR3 DNA reads TGCAGTGCTAGGGGCCTGGGTAGCGGGAGGCGGGAGACCCAGTACTTC. Protein: CSARGLGSGRRETQYF.

J is TRBJ1-2 and V is TRBV29-1, with 8 bases that match TRBD1. This CDR3 contains 13 residues. Unmatched junction bases numbered 6, after V lost 3 bases and J lost 6 bases. CDR1 SQVTM and CDR2 ANQGSEA come from the germline V gene. Here the CDR3 reads CSVDRAGGNGYTF. The CDR3 coding sequence is TGCAGCGTTGATAGGGCAGGGGGCAATGGCTACACCTTC.

Many counts were recorded for this clonotype. The chain couples TRBV3-1 to TRBJ2-7; TRBD2 matches 10 bases. The CDR3 is 16 residues long. Looked up from germline, CDR1 is LGHDT and CDR2 is YNNKEL (reference sequence). J gave up 6 bases and V 0 bases, and 8 bases lay outside the gene matches. CDR3 bases: TGTGCCAGCAGCCAAGAATGGAGCGGGAGGGCCCCCGAGCAGTACTTC. As protein: CASSQEWSGRAPEQYF.

This chain connects TRBV10-3 to TRBJ2-2; 9 bases agree with TRBD1. The V gene end was trimmed by 8 bases and the J gene end by 2 bases; junction bases not matched to a gene: 3. CDR3 length: 14 amino acids. Germline CDR1 ENHRY, CDR2 SYGVKD. The CDR3 DNA sequence: TGTGCCATCGGGACAGGGAAAAACACCGGGGAGCTGTTTTTT. It yields the protein CAIGTGKNTGELFF.